These 2 T cell receptor beta chains share one sample of origin, sequenced in a study of blood T cell repertoires in COVID-19. Method: immunoSEQ multiplex PCR; TCRdb's copy keeps in-frame clones and lacks some. The data contain fewer than 250,000 clones, roughly 86% of them singletons. Material for sequencing was peripheral blood. Source of these receptors: a woman aged 70-85 years with active or convalescent COVID-19.

The rearrangement joins TRBV9 to TRBJ2-7; no firm D call. V dropped 2 bases and J dropped 0 bases, with 9 bases sitting between them. Germline loops: CDR1 SGDLS, CDR2 YYNGEE. CDR3 length: 14 amino acids. The CDR3 protein is CASSVAPSSYEQYF. CDR3 in DNA: TGTGCCAGCAGCGTCGCACCGAGCTCCTACGAGCAGTACTTC. Combining the CDR3 with reference TRBV9 and TRBJ2-7 gives the whole variable domain DSGVTQTPKHLITATGQRVTLRCSPRSGDLSVYWYQQSLDQGLQFLIQYYNGEERAKGNILERFSAQQFPDLHSELNLSSLELGDSALYFCASSVAPSSYEQYFGPGTRLTVT.

V is TRBV19 and J is TRBJ1-1; 8 bases map to TRBD1. The CDR3 consists of 15 residues. Germline V gene lookup returns CDR1 LNHDA and CDR2 SQIVND (reference sequence). V shed 7 bases and J 2 bases; nucleotides not matched to a gene: 9. The chain's CDR3 is CASTPTTGANTEAFF. The DNA for the CDR3 is TGTGCCAGTACCCCAACGACAGGGGCAAACACTGAAGCTTTCTTT.